This TCR beta chain was sequenced during a study of TIL therapy for anti-PD-1-resistant metastatic lung cancer. Whole-study context: Most patients had lung adenocarcinoma; a few tumors were EGFR-mutant, two ALK-rearranged; half smoked currently or formerly.

This CDR3 contains 16 residues. The ends were cut back, 3 bases at V and 2 bases at J, with 16 bases in the middle. The germline gives CDR1 SGHNT, CDR2 YYREEE (reference sequence). As for this clone: What it binds is not known.

Described time point: pre-treatment sample, taken before nivolumab and TIL therapy. Adults with stage 4 NSCLC were enrolled in a phase I trial. General study points: The cohort had more treatment-naive, never-smoker and oncogene-addicted patients than typical.

The libraries were made with immunoSEQ v3. Assay: immunoSEQ multiplex PCR; the TCRdb copy retains only in-frame clones and omits some. Here the sample spans 45,000 to 75,000 clones, roughly 69% being singletons. This receptor was obtained from a person between 25 and 79 years old with non-small cell lung cancer. The gene calls are TRBV5-4 and TRBJ2-3; D may be TRBD1 or TRBD2 (5 bases each). Here the sequenced sample was blood, taken at baseline. DNA of the CDR3: TGTGCCAGCAGCTGGGGGAGAGGGTTGATCACAGATACGCAGTATTTT. Its translation: CASSWGRGLITDTQYF.